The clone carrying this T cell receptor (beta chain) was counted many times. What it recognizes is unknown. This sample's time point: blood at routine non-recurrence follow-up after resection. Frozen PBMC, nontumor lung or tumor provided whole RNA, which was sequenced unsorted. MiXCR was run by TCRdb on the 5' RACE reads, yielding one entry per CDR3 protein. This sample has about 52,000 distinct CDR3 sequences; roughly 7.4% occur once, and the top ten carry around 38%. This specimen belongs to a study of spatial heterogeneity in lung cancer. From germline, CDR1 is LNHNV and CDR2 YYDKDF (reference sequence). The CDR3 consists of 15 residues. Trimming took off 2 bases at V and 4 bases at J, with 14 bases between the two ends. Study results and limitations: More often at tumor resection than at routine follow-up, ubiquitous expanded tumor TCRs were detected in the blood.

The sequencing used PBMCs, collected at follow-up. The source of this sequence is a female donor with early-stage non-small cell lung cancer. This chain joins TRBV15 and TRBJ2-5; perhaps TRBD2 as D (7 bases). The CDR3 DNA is TGTGCCACCAGCAGACCCGTGGGAGGGGGAGAGACCCAGTACTTC. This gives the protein CATSRPVGGGETQYF.